The clone carrying this TCR beta chain was observed at least ten times. Each CDR3 protein is one row after TCRdb ran MiXCR on the 5' RACE reads. The repertoire consists of about 80,000 distinct CDR3 sequences, with nearly 6% occurring once and the leading ten covering roughly 7.9%. Time point defined: longitudinal time-point 2. The data derive from a study of neurological immune-mediated disorders. The V end was cut by 3 bases, the J end by 4 bases, with 15 bases between. Germline loops: CDR1 DFQATT, CDR2 SNEGSKA (reference sequence). The CDR3 contains 14 residues. The chain couples TRBV20-1 to TRBJ1-1; D is unclear. Sequencing was carried out using PBMCs. The receptor's source is a woman between 55 and 75 years old with multiple sclerosis. The DNA of the CDR3 is TGCAGTGCTAGGGAGAGGTTGACGATCACTGAAGCTTTCTTT. Amino acid sequence: CSARERLTITEAFF.